This TCR beta chain was identified in a study of blood T cell repertoires in COVID-19. Assay used: immunoSEQ multiplex PCR; TCRdb lists only in-frame clones, some missing. The sample lists about 59,000 clones, around 79% occurring once. The CDR3 contains 12 residues. Germline V gene data show CDR1 as GTSNPN and CDR2 as SVGIG (reference sequence). After removal of 6 bases from V and 7 bases from J, the junction contained 4 bases not matched to a gene. The sequenced sample was peripheral blood. The rearrangement joins TRBV30 to TRBJ1-1, with TRBD1 identical over 11 bases. The receptor was isolated from a man aged 60 to 75 with acute or convalescent COVID-19. CDR3 DNA: TGTGCCTGTGGGACAGGGGGGGGTGAAGCTTTCTTT. Protein sequence: CACGTGGGEAFF.